These T cell receptor beta chains were read from a single sample in a study of cytomegalovirus exposure and HLA in healthy donors. TCRdb keeps only in-frame clones here, not all; method: immunoSEQ multiplex PCR. Of around 180,000 clones listed, more than 75% were seen once; the top ten hold about 0.23%. The specimen was PBMCs. Receptors were obtained from a girl under three years old in good health and CMV-seronegative. The CDR3 runs from the conserved cysteine through the conserved F or W. The D gene is left open where the match is weak. Rows may omit the clone size; those that give it use once, few, many or a size class.

>TRBV4-1|once|TRBD1|TRBJ2-1
CASSQEGQGPYNEQFF
TGCGCCAGCAGCCAAGAGGGACAGGGCCCCTACAATGAGCAGTTCTTC
>TRBV30|NA|TRBD2|TRBJ2-5
CAWIPGTSGLPQETQYF
TGTGCCTGGATCCCCGGGACTAGCGGGTTACCTCAAGAGACCCAGTACTTC
>TRBV7-8|NA|NA|TRBJ1-2
CASSLPDSYGYTF
TGTGCCAGCAGCCTTCCGGACAGCTATGGCTACACCTTC
>TRBV12-2|NA|NA|TRBJ2-1
CASRLATSGYNEQFF
TGTGCAAGTCGCTTAGCGACTAGCGGGTACAATGAGCAGTTCTTC
>TRBV5-5|NA|NA|TRBJ1-2
CASSLVTGNYGYTF
TGTGCCAGCAGCTTGGTAACAGGGAACTATGGCTACACCTTC
>TRBV14|NA|TRBD2|TRBJ2-1
CASSQVGLAGANEQFF
TGTGCCAGCAGCCAAGTAGGACTAGCGGGGGCGAATGAGCAGTTCTTC
>TRBV13|NA|NA|TRBJ1-1
CASSLRQGGGYTEAFF
TGTGCCAGCAGCTTGCGGCAGGGAGGGGGTTACACTGAAGCTTTCTTT
>TRBV7-2|NA|NA|TRBJ2-5
CASSLAAGSRETQYF
TGTGCCAGCAGCTTAGCTGCCGGGAGTCGAGAGACCCAGTACTTC
>TRBV5-1|NA|NA|TRBJ1-2
CASSFGGSTEGYTF
TGCGCCAGCAGCTTCGGGGGGAGCACAGAGGGCTACACCTTC
>TRBV25-1|NA|NA|TRBJ2-2
CASLEAGMNTGELFF
TGTGCCAGCTTAGAGGCGGGGATGAACACCGGGGAGCTGTTTTTT
>TRBV19|NA|NA|TRBJ1-5
CASSIRGGDQPQHF
TGTGCCAGTAGTATCCGGGGGGGAGATCAGCCCCAGCATTTT
>TRBV30|NA|NA|TRBJ2-7
CAWNAQAGSAYEQYF
TGTGCCTGGAACGCCCAAGCGGGTTCTGCCTACGAGCAGTACTTC
>TRBV19|NA|NA|TRBJ1-1
CASSITENTEAFF
TGTGCCAGTAGTATTACAGAGAACACTGAAGCTTTCTTT
>TRBV30|NA|NA|TRBJ2-7
CAWRRPHPYEQYF
TGTGCCTGGAGGCGTCCGCATCCCTACGAGCAGTACTTC
>TRBV5-1|NA|NA|TRBJ2-5
CASRPGSRETQYF
TGCGCCAGCAGGCCGGGGAGTAGGGAGACCCAGTACTTC
>TRBV19|few|TRBD1|TRBJ1-2
CASRPQPGQGAGYTF
TGTGCCAGTAGGCCCCAACCGGGACAGGGGGCTGGCTACACCTTC
>TRBV13|once|NA|TRBJ2-7
CASSSRDFYEQYF
TGTGCCAGCAGCTCCCGGGACTTTTACGAGCAGTACTTC
>TRBV7-8|NA|TRBD2|TRBJ2-7
CASSLALAGRSSYEQYF
TGTGCCAGCAGCTTAGCCCTAGCGGGGAGGAGCTCCTACGAGCAGTACTTC
>TRBV10-1|NA|NA|TRBJ2-7
CASSEGAYYEQYF
TGCGCCAGCAGTGAGGGGGCCTATTACGAGCAGTACTTC
>TRBV21-1|NA|NA|TRBJ2-1
CASSKTELNEQFF
TGTGCCAGCAGCAAAACCGAGTTAAATGAGCAGTTCTTC
>TRBV30|NA|NA|TRBJ1-1
CAWMGSPGQSRRAFF
TGTGCCTGGATGGGGAGTCCAGGACAGAGTAGACGCGCTTTCTTT
>TRBV2|NA|NA|TRBJ1-1
CASSTQGNTEAFF
TGTGCCAGCAGTACCCAGGGGAACACTGAAGCTTTCTTT
>TRBV4-2|NA|NA|TRBJ2-3
CASSQDQETERYF
TGTGCCAGCAGCCAAGATCAAGAGACTGAGAGGTATTTT
>TRBV18|NA|NA|TRBJ1-2
CASSPGRLTTYGYTF
TGTGCCAGCTCACCAGGCCGACTTACTACCTATGGCTACACCTTC
>TRBV4-3|NA|TRBD2|TRBJ2-5
CASSQDRGLAGEWQYF
TGCGCCAGCAGCCAAGACCGGGGACTAGCGGGAGAGTGGCAGTACTTC
>TRBV19|NA|NA|TRBJ2-1
CASSIRSGVGNNEQFF
TGTGCCAGTAGTATAAGGTCGGGGGTTGGTAATAATGAGCAGTTCTTC
>TRBV11-3|NA|TRBD1|TRBJ2-5
CASSLGDRDRETQYF
TGTGCCAGCAGCTTAGGGGACAGGGACCGGGAGACCCAGTACTTC
>TRBV5-5|NA|TRBD1|TRBJ1-4
CASSRDRANEKLFF
TGTGCCAGCAGTCGGGACAGGGCAAATGAAAAACTGTTTTTT
>TRBV4-1|NA|TRBD1|TRBJ2-2
CASSQDRTGISGELFF
TGCGCCAGCAGCCAAGACAGGACAGGGATCTCCGGGGAGCTGTTTTTT
>TRBV6-5|NA|TRBD2|TRBJ2-7
CASSSLLAAQPYEQYF
TGTGCCAGCAGTTCCCTCCTAGCGGCACAACCCTACGAGCAGTACTTC
>TRBV7-2|NA|NA|TRBJ2-3
CASSLRTFTDTQYF
TGTGCCAGCAGCCTACGGACATTCACAGATACGCAGTATTTT
>TRBV30|NA|NA|TRBJ2-4
CAWSLRALWKNIQYF
TGTGCCTGGAGCCTGCGGGCCCTTTGGAAAAACATTCAGTACTTC
>TRBV4-2|NA|TRBD2|TRBJ2-7
CASSQSGLAGGTYEQYF
TGTGCCAGCAGCCAATCGGGACTAGCGGGAGGAACGTACGAGCAGTACTTC
>TRBV5-1|NA|TRBD2|TRBJ2-3
CASSIERGSTQYF
TGCGCCAGCAGCATTGAGCGGGGGTCTACGCAGTATTTT
>TRBV6-6|NA|NA|TRBJ2-1
CASSYGQGPSNEQFF
TGTGCCAGCAGTTACGGGCAGGGGCCGAGCAATGAGCAGTTCTTC
>TRBV5-1|NA|NA|TRBJ2-7
CASSLTAHSYEQYF
TGCGCCAGCAGCCTTACAGCTCACTCCTACGAGCAGTACTTC
>TRBV7-9|NA|TRBD1|TRBJ2-7
CASSPSATGGLKWQYF
TGTGCCAGCAGCCCTAGTGCGACAGGGGGCCTAAAGTGGCAGTACTTC
>TRBV6-1|once|TRBD2|TRBJ2-7
CASSVLAGDSYEQYF
TGTGCCAGCAGCGTACTAGCGGGAGACTCCTACGAGCAGTACTTC
>TRBV30|NA|NA|TRBJ1-5
CAWSNRVIGNQPQHF
TGTGCCTGGAGTAACAGGGTCATTGGCAATCAGCCCCAGCATTTT
>TRBV6-5|NA|NA|TRBJ2-7
CASGGTGESEQYF
TGTGCCAGCGGAGGCACGGGGGAGAGTGAGCAGTACTTC
>TRBV15|NA|TRBD1|TRBJ1-3
CATSLGQGKKSTIYF
TGTGCCACCAGCTTAGGACAGGGAAAGAAGTCCACCATATATTTT
>TRBV7-9|NA|NA|TRBJ2-7
CASSLVPGESSYEQYF
TGTGCCAGCAGCTTAGTTCCCGGGGAAAGTTCCTACGAGCAGTACTTC
>TRBV14|NA|NA|TRBJ1-2
CASSQAQIHGYTF
TGTGCCAGCAGCCAAGCACAGATCCATGGCTACACCTTC
>TRBV29-1|NA|TRBD1|TRBJ1-1
CSVLYRGRGGTEAFF
TGCAGCGTTTTATACAGGGGGCGCGGGGGCACTGAAGCTTTCTTT